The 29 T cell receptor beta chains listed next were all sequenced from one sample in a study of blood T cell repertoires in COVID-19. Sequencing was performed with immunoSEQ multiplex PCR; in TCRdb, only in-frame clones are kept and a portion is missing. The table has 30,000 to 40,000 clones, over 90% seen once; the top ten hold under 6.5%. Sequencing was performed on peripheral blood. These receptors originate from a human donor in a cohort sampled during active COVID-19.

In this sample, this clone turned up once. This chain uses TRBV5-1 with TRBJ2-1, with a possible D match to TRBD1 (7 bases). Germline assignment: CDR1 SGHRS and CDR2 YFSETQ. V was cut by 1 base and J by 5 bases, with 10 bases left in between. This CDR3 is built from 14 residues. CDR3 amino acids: CASSLPRGDNEQFF. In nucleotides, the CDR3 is TGCGCCAGCAGCTTGCCCAGGGGGGACAATGAGCAGTTCTTC.

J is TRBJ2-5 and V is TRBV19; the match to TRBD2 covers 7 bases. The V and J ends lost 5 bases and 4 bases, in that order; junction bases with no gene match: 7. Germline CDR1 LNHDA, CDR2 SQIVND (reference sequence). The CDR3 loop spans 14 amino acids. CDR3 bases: TGTGCCAGTAGTCCAATGGGGGGGTTAGAGACCCAGTACTTC. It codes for CASSPMGGLETQYF.

CDR3 bases: TGTGCCAGTAGTGGGCGGGGGGGTTACAATGAGCAGTTCTTC. Its translation: CASSGRGGYNEQFF. This chain connects TRBV19 to TRBJ2-1, with 9 bases that match TRBD2. With 5 bases clipped from V and 4 bases from J, the junction kept 3 bases outside the gene matches. Germline V gives CDR1 LNHDA, CDR2 SQIVND (reference sequence). The CDR3 runs to 14 residues. The full variable domain, in which reference TRBV19 and TRBJ2-1 provide the parts outside the CDR3, is DGGITQSPKYLFRKEGQNVTLSCEQNLNHDAMYWYRQDPGQGLRLIYYSQIVNDFQKGDIAEGYSVSREKKESFPLTVTSAQKNPTAFYLCASSGRGGYNEQFFGPGTRLTVL.

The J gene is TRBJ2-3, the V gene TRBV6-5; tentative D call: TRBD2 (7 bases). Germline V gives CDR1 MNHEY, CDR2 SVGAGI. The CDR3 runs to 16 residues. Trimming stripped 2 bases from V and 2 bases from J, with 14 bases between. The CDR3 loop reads CASSYQGGGYTDTQYF. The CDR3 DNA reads TGTGCCAGCAGTTACCAGGGAGGGGGGTACACAGATACGCAGTATTTT.

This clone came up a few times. CDR3 DNA: TGTGCCAGCAGTTACTCCAGGGCGTTAAGTTATGGCTACACCTTC. It specifies CASSYSRALSYGYTF. The V call is TRBV6-5, the J call TRBJ1-2; D is perhaps TRBD1 (5 bases). There are 15 residues in the CDR3. V was shortened by 0 bases and J by 5 bases, with 13 bases between the two germline ends. Germline lookup yields CDR1 MNHEY and CDR2 SVGAGI.

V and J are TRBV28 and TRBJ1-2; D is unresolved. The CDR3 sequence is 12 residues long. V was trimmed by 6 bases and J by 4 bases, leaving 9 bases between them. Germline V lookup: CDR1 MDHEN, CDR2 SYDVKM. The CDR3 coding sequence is TGTGCCAGCAGAGGGAGCTCCTATGGCTACACCTTC. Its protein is CASRGSSYGYTF.

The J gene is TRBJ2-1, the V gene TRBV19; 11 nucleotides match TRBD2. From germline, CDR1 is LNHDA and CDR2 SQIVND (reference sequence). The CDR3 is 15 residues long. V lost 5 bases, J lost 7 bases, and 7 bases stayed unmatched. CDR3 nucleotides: TGTGCCAGTAGTTCCCGACTAGCGGGAAGTAATGAGCAGTTCTTC. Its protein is CASSSRLAGSNEQFF.

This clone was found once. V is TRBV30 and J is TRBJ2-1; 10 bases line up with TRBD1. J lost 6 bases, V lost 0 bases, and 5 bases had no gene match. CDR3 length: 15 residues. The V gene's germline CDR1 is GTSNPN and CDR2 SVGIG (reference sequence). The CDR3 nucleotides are TGTGCCTGGAGTGTAGGACAGGGGGTTTTCAATGAGCAGTTCTTC. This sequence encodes CAWSVGQGVFNEQFF.

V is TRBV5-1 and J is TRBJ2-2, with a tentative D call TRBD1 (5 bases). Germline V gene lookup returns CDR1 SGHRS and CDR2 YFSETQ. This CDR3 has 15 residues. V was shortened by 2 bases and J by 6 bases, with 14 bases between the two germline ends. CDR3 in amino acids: CASSFDRLGPGELFF. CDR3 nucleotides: TGCGCCAGCAGCTTCGACCGGCTGGGGCCCGGGGAGCTGTTTTTT.

This chain's CDR3 is CASSLLGEVDTEAFF. The DNA for the CDR3 is TGTGCCAGCAGTCTCCTGGGGGAGGTGGACACTGAAGCTTTCTTT. This chain joins TRBV7-2 and TRBJ1-1, with D possibly being TRBD1 (5 bases). The V end lost 6 bases, the J end lost 3 bases, and 17 bases lay between the germline ends. Germline CDR1 reads SGHTA; CDR2 reads FQGNSA. This CDR3 comprises 15 residues.

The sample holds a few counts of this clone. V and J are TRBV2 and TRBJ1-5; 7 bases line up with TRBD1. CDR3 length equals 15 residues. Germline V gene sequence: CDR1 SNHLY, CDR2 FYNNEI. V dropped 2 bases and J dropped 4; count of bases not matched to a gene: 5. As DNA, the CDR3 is TGTGCCAGCAGTGAAAGGGGGCTCAGGAATCAGCCCCAGCATTTT. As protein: CASSERGLRNQPQHF.

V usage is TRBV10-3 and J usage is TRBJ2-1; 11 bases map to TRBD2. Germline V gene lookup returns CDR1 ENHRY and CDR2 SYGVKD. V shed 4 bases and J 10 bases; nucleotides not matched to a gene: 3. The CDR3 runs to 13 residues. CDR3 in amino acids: CAISGGTSGEQFF. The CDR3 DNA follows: TGTGCCATCAGTGGGGGGACTAGCGGAGAGCAGTTCTTC.

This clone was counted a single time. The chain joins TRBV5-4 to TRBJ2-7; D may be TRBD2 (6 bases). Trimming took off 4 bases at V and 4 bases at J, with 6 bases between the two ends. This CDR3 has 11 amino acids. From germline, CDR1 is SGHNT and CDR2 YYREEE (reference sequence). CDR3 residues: CASSAGYEQYF. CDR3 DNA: TGTGCCAGCAGCGCGGGGTACGAGCAGTACTTC.

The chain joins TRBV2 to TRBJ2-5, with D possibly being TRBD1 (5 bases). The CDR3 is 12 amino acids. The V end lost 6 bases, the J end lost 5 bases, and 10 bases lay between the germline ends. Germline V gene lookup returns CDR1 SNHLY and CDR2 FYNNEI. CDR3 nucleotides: TGTGCCAGCAGGCAGGGTGCGGAGACCCAGTACTTC. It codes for CASRQGAETQYF.

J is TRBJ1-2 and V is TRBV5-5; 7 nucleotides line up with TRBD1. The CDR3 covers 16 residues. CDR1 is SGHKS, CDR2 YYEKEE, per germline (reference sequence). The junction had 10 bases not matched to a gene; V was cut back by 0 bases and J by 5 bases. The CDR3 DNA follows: TGTGCCAGCAGCTTGGGAGGTTTAACAGGGGATTATGGCTACACCTTC. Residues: CASSLGGLTGDYGYTF.

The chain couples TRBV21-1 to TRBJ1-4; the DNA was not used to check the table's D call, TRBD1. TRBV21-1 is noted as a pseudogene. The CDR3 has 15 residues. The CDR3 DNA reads TGTGCCAGCAGCCCTGAGGCCAGGGGTAATGAAAAACTGTTTTTT. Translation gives CASSPEARGNEKLFF.

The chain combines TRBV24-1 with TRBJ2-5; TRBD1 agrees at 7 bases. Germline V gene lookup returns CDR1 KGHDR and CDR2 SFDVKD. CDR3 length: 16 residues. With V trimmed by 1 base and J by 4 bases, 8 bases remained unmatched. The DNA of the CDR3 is TGTGCCACCAGTGATTTCCGGACAGGAGCAGGAGAGACCCAGTACTTC. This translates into CATSDFRTGAGETQYF.

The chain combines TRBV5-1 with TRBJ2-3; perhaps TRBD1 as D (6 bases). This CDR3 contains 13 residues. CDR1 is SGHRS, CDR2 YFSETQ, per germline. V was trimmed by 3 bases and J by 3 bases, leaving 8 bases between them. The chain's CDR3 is CASSSTGTDTQYF. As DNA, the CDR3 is TGCGCCAGCAGCTCCACAGGGACAGATACGCAGTATTTT. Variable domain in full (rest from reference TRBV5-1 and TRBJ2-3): KAGVTQTPRYLIKTRGQQVTLSCSPISGHRSVSWYQQTPGQGLQFLFEYFSETQRNKGNFPGRFSGRQFSNSRSEMNVSTLELGDSALYLCASSSTGTDTQYFGPGTRLTVL.

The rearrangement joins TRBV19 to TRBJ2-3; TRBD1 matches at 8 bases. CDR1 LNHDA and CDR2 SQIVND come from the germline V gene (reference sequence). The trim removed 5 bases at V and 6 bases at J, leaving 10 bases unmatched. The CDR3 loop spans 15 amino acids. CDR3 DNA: TGTGCCAGTAGTGTACCGGGACAGGATGGGGATACGCAGTATTTT. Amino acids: CASSVPGQDGDTQYF.

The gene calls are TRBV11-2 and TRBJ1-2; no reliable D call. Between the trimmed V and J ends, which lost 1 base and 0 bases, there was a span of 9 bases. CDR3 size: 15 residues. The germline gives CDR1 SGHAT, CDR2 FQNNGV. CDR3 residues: CASSLVYGTNYGYTF. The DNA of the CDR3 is TGTGCCAGCAGCTTAGTATACGGGACTAACTATGGCTACACCTTC.

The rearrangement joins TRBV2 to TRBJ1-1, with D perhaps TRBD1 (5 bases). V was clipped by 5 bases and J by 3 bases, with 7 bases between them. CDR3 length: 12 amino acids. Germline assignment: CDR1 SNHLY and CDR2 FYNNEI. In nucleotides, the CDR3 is TGTGCCAGCAGTATCAGGGACACTGAAGCTTTCTTT. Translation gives CASSIRDTEAFF.

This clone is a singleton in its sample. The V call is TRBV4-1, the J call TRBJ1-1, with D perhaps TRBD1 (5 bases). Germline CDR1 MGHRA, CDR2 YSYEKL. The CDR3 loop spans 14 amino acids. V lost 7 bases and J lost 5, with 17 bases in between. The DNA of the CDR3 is TGCGCCAGCACGCTGCGGGGGTTTACGACTGAAGCTTTCTTT. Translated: CASTLRGFTTEAFF.

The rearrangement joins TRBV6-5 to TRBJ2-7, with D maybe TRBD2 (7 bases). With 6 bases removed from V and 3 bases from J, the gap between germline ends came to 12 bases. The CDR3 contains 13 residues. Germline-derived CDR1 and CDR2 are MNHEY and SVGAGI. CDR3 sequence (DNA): TGTGCCAGCAGCAGCGGGGACAACTACGAGCAGTACTTC. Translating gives CASSSGDNYEQYF.

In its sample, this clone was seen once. As DNA, the CDR3 is TGTGCCAGCACCGAAGGGACAGGGGGCGTTTCACCCCTCCACTTT. Translated, it gives CASTEGTGGVSPLHF. The rearrangement links TRBV7-9 to TRBJ1-6; TRBD1 agrees at 12 bases. Germline V gene sequence: CDR1 SEHNR, CDR2 FQNEAQ (reference sequence). The CDR3 is 15 residues long. J was trimmed by 9 bases and V by 7 bases; bases with no gene match: 7.

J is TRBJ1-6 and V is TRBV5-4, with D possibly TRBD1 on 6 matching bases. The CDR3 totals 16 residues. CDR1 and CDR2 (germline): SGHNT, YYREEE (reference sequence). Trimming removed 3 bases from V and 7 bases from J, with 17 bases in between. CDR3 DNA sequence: TGTGCCAGCAGCTCCTCAGGGGCCACCCCGAATTCACCCCTCCACTTT. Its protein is CASSSSGATPNSPLHF.

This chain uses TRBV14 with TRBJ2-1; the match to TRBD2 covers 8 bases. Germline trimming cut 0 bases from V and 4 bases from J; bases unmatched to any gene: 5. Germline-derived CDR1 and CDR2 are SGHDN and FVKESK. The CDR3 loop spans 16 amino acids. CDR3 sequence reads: CASSQDPAGEYNEQFF. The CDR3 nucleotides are TGTGCCAGCAGCCAAGACCCAGCGGGGGAATACAATGAGCAGTTCTTC. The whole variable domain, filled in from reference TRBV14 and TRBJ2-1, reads EAGVTQFPSHSVIEKGQTVTLRCDPISGHDNLYWYRRVMGKEIKFLLHFVKESKQDESGMPNNRFLAERTGGTYSTLKVQPAELEDSGVYFCASSQDPAGEYNEQFFGPGTRLTVL.

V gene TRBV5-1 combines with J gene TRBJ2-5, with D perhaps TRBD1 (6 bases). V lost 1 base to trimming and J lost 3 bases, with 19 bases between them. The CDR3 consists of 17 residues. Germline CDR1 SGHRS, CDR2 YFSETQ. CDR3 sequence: CASSLILGSAGEETQYF. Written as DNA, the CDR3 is TGCGCCAGCAGCTTGATTCTGGGGTCTGCAGGGGAAGAGACCCAGTACTTC.

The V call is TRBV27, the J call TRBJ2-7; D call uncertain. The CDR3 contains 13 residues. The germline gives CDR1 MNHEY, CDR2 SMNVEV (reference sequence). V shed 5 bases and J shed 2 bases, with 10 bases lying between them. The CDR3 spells CASSPTSPYEQYF. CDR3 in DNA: TGTGCCAGCAGTCCTACCTCCCCCTACGAGCAGTACTTC.

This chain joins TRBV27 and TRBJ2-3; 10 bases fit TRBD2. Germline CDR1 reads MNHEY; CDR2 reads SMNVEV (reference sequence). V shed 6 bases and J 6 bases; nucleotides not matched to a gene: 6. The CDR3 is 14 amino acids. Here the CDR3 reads CASREAGGKDTQYF. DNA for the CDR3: TGTGCCAGCAGAGAAGCGGGGGGGAAGGATACGCAGTATTTT.